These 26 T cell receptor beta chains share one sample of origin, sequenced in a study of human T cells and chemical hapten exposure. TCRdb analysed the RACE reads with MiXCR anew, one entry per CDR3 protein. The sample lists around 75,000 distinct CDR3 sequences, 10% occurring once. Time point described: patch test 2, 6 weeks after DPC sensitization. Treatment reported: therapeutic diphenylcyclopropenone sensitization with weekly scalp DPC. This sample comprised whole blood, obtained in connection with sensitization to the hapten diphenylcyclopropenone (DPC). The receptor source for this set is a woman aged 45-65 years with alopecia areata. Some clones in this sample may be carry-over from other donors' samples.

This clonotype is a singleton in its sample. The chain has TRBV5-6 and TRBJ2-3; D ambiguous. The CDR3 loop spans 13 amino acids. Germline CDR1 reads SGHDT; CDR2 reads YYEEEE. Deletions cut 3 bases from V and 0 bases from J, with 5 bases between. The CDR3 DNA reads TGTGCCAGCAGCTCGACGAGCACAGATACGCAGTATTTT. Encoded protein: CASSSTSTDTQYF. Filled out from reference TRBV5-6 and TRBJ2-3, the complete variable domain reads DAGVTQSPTHLIKTRGQQVTLRCSPKSGHDTVSWYQQALGQGPQFIFQYYEEEERQRGNFPDRFSGHQFPNYSSELNVNALLLGDSALYLCASSSTSTDTQYFGPGTRLTVL.

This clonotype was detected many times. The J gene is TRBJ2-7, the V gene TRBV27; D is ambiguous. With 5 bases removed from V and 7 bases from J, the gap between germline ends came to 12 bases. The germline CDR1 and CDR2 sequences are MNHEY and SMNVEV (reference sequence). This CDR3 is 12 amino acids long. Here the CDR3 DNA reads TGTGCCAGCAGTCGACTGGGGTGGGAGCAGTACTTC. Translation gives CASSRLGWEQYF.

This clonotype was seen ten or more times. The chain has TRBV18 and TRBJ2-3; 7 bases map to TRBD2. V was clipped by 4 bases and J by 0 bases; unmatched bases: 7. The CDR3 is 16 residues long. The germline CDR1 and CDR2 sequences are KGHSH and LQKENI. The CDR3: CASSLGLVLSTDTQYF. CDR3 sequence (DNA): TGTGCCAGCTCACTAGGACTAGTACTTAGCACAGATACGCAGTATTTT.

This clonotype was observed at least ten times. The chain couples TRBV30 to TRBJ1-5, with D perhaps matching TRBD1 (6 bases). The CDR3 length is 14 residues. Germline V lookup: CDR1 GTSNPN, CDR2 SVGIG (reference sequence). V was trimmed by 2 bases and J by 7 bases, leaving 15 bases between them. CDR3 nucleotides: TGTGCCTGGAGTCTGGGGGGCAGCGGCCAGCCCCAGCATTTT. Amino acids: CAWSLGGSGQPQHF.

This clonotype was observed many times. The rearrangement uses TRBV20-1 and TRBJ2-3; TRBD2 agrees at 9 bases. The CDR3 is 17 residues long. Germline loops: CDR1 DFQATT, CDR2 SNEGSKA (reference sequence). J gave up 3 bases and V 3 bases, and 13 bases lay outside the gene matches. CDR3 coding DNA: TGCAGTGCTAGGGACCGAGGCGGGAGGGCCGGAACAGATACGCAGTATTTT. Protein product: CSARDRGGRAGTDTQYF.

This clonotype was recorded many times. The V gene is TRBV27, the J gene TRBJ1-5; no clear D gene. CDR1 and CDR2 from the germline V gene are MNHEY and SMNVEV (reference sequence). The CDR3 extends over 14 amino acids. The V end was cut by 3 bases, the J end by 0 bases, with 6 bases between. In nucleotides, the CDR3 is TGTGCCAGCAGTTTCGTCAGTAGCAATCAGCCCCAGCATTTT. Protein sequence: CASSFVSSNQPQHF.

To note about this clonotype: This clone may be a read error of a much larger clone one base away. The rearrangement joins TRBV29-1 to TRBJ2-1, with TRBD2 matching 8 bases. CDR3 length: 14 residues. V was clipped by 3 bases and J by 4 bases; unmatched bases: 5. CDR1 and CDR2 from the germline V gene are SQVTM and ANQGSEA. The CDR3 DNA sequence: TGCAGCGTTGACCCTAGCGGGCAATACAATGAGCAGTTCTTC. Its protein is CSVDPSGQYNEQFF.

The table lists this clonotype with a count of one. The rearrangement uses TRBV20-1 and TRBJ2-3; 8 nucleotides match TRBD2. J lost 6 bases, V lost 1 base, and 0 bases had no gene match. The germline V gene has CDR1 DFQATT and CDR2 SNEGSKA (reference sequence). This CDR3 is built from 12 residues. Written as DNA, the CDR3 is TGCAGTGCTAGAGGACTAGCGGATACGCAGTATTTT. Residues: CSARGLADTQYF.

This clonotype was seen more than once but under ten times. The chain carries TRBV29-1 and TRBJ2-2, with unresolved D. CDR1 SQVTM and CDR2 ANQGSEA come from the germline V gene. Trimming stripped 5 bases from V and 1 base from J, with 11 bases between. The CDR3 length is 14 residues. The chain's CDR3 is CSVWASGNTGELFF. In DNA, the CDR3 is TGCAGCGTTTGGGCCTCCGGGAACACCGGGGAGCTGTTTTTT.

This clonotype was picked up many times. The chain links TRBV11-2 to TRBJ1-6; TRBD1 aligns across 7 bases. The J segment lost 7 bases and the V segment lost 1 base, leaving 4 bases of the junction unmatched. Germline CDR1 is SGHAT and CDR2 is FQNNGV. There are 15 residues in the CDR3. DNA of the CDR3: TGTGCCAGCAGCTTAGCGGGACAGCGGAATTCACCCCTCCACTTT. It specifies CASSLAGQRNSPLHF.

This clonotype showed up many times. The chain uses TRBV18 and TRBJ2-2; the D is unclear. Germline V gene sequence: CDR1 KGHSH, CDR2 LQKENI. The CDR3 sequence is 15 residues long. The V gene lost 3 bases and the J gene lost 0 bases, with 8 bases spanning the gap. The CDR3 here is CASSPSYTNTGELFF. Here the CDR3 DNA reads TGTGCCAGCTCACCTTCTTATACGAACACCGGGGAGCTGTTTTTT. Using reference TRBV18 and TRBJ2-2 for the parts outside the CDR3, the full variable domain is NAGVMQNPRHLVRRRGQEARLRCSPMKGHSHVYWYRQLPEEGLKFMVYLQKENIIDESGMPKERFSAEFPKEGPSILRIQQVVRGDSAAYFCASSPSYTNTGELFFGEGSRLTVL.

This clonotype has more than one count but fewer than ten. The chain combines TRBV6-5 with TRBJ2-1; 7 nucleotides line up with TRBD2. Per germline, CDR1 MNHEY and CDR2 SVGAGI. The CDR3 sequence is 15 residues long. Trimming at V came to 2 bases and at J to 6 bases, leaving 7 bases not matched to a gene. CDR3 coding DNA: TGTGCCAGCAGTTACGGGGGAGGGCCATTCAATGAGCAGTTCTTC. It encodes CASSYGGGPFNEQFF.

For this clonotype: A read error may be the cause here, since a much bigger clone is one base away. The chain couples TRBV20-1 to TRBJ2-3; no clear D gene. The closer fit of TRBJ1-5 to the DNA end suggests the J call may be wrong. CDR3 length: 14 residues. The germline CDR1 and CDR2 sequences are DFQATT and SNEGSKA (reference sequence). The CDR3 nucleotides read TGCAGTGCTAGAGAAGCGGGCGGCACAGATACGCAGCATTTT. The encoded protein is CSAREAGGTDTQHF.

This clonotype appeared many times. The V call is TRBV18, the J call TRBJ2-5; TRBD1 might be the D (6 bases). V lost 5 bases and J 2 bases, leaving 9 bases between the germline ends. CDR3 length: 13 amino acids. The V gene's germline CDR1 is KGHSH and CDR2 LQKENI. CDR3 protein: CASSAGQQETQYF. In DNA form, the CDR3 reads TGTGCCAGCTCAGCCGGACAGCAAGAGACCCAGTACTTC.

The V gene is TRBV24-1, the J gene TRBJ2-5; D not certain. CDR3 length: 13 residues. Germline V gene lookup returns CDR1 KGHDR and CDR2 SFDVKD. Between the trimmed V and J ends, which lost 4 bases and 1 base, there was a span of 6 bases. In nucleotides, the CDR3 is TGTGCCACCAGTGACCAGATCCAAGAGACCCAGTACTTC. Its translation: CATSDQIQETQYF.

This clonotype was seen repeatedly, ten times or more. CDR3 DNA sequence: TGCGCCTCAAAGGGGTCTAGCGGAGGGCCGAACACCGGGGAGCTGTTTTTT. It specifies CASKGSSGGPNTGELFF. V is TRBV10-2 and J is TRBJ2-2; 7 positions match TRBD2. The germline gives CDR1 WSHSY, CDR2 SAAADI. V was pared by 11 bases and J by 0 bases, with 15 bases of the junction left unmatched. The CDR3 length is 17 residues.

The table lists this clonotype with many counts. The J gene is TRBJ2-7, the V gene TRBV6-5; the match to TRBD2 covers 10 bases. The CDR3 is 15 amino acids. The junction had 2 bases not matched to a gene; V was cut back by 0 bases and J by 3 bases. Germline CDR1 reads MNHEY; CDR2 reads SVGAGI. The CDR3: CASSYSGTSVYEQYF. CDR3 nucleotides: TGTGCCAGCAGTTACTCTGGGACTAGCGTCTACGAGCAGTACTTC.

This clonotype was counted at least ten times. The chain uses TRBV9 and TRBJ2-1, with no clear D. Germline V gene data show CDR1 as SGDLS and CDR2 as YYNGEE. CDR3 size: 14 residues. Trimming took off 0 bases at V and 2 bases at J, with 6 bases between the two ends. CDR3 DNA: TGTGCCAGCAGCGTAGCCATCGCCTACAATGAGCAGTTCTTC. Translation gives CASSVAIAYNEQFF.

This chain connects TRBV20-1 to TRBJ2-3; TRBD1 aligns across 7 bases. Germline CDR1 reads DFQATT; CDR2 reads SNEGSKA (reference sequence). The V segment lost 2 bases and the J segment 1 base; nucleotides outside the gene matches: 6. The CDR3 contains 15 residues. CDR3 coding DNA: TGCAGTGCTAGATCAGGACAGGAAGGCACAGATACGCAGTATTTT. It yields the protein CSARSGQEGTDTQYF.

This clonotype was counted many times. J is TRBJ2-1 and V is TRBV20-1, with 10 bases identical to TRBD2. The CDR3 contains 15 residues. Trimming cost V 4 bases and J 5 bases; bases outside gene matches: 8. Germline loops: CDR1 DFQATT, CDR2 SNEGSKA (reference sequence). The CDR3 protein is CSATPTSGRNNEQFF. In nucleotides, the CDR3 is TGCAGTGCTACCCCGACTAGCGGGCGAAACAATGAGCAGTTCTTC.

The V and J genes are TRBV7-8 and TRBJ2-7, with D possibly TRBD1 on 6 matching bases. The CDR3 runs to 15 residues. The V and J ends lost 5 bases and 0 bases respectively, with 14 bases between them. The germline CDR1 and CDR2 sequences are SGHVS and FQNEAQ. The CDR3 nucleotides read TGTGCCAGCAGCCAATTGGGGGCTAGCTCCTACGAGCAGTACTTC. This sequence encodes CASSQLGASSYEQYF.

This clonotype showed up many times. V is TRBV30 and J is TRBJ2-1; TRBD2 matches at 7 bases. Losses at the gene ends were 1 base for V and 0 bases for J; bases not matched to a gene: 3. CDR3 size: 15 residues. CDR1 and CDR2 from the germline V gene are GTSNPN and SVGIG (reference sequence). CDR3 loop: CAWSAASGSYNEQFF. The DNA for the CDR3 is TGTGCCTGGAGTGCGGCTAGCGGCTCCTACAATGAGCAGTTCTTC.

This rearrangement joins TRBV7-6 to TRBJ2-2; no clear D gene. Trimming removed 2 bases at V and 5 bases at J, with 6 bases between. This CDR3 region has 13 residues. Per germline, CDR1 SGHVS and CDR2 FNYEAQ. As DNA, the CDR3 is TGTGCCAGCAGCTTAACGGTTACCGGGGAGCTGTTTTTT. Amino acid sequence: CASSLTVTGELFF.

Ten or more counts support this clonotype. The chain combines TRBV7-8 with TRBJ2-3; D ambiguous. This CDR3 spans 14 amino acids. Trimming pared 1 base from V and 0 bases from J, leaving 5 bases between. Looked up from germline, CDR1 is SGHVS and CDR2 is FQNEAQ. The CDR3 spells CASSLDGSTDTQYF. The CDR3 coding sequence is TGTGCCAGCAGCTTAGACGGGAGCACAGATACGCAGTATTTT.

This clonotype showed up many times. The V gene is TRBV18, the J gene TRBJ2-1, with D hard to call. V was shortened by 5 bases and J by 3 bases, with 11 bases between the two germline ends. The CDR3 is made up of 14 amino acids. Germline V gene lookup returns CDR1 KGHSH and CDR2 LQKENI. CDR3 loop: CASSFDDDYNEQFF. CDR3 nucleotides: TGTGCCAGCTCATTTGACGACGACTACAATGAGCAGTTCTTC.

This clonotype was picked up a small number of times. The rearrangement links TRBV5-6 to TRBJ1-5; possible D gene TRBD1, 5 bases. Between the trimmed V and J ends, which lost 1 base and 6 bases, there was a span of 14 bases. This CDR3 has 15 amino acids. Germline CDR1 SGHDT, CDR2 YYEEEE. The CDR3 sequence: CASSLRTQPSQPQHF. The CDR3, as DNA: TGTGCCAGCAGCTTGAGGACACAGCCAAGTCAGCCCCAGCATTTT.